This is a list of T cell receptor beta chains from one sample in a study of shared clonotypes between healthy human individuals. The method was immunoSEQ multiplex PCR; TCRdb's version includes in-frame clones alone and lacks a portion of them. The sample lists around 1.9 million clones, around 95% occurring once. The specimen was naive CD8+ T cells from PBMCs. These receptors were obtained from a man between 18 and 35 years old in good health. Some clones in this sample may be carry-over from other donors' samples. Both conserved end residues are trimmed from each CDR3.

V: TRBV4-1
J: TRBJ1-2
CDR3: ASSQGDPTGYGYT

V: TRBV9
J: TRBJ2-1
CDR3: ASSVYHSGISSYNEQF

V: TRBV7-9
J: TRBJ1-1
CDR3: ASSLGGGIHTEAF

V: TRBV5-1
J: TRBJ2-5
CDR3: ASSLAGGETQY

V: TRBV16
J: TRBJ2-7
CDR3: ASSQSGRGFEQY

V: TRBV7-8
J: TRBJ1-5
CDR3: ASSLEGRRGNQPQH

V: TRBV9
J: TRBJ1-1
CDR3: ASSVDGRNTEAF

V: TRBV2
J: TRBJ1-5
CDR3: ASSEFLQDNQPQH

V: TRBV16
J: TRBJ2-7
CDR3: ASSQSRTGYYYEQY

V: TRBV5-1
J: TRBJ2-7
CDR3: ASSLALAGGSYEQY

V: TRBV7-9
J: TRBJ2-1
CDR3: ASSPLGLAGISYNEQF

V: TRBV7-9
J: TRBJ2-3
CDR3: ASSSLTGRHWTDTQY

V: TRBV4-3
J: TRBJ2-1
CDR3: ASSHGGRPSYNEQF

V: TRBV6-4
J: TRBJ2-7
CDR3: ASSDNSGGTKSSYEQY